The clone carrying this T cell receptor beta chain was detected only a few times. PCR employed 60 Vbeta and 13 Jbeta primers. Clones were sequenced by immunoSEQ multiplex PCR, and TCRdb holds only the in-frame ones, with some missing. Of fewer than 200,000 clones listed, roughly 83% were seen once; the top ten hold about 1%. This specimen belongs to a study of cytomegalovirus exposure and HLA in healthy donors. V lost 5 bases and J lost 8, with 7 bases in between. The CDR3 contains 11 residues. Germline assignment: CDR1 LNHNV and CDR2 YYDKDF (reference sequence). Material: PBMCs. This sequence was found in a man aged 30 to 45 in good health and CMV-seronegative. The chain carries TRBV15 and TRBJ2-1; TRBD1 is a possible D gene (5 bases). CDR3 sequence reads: CATSVRDEQFF. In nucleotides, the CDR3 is TGTGCCACCAGCGTCAGGGATGAGCAGTTCTTC.